Described below is a single T cell receptor beta chain sequence and its context. Its antigen specificity is not known. No much larger clone is present one base from it, and per-base qualities are unavailable. V trim: 5 bases; J trim: 7 bases; unmatched bases: 7. From its cysteine to its phenylalanine, the CDR3 spans 13 amino acids. The read is trimmed to its CDR3 DNA, 39 bases read in frame from base 1. The germline V gene provides CDR1 SGHVS and CDR2 FNYEAQ. The entry originates in a study of blood T cells in healthy people across ages (dated by TCRdb to the mid-2010s). For the study in its entirety: Template switching captured roughly one uniquely barcoded TCR beta cDNA molecule per two T cells in model experiments. Using the same blood draw, the study looked at two additional independent replicas of 1 million unique cDNA reads for two donors, one aged 18 to 30 and the other aged 80 or older. To avoid experimental bias, donors of different ages were spread randomly across the sequencing lanes. The study measured age-related changes in TCR beta repertoire diversity using deep sequencing normalized with unique cDNA molecular identifiers. Donors were grouped into four age groups: young (average approximately 15 years), middle-aged (39), aged (62) and long-lived (around 80). What the study reported, not specific to this receptor: Bulk unsorted PBMC profiling prevented conclusive comparison of naive and antigen-experienced compartments. Estimates of total diversity based on one million sequenced T cells were considered lower bounds and underestimates. Compared with the aged group, the long-lived group had more naive CD4+ T cells, fewer expanded clones and increased TCR diversity, a pattern suggesting age selection. There was a strong correlation between observed TCR beta diversity and the percentage of naive T cells measured by flow cytometry. Observed TCR beta diversity per million T cells fell roughly linearly with age, and a significant reduction was already apparent by age around 40. The CMV infection status of donors was not known, potentially confounding age-related changes in expanded clonotypes.

Donors were 39 systemically healthy Caucasian individuals from Russia aged roughly 6 to 100 years. About 9.8 milliliters of peripheral blood were drawn from each donor into EDTA-treated Vacutainer tubes. PBMCs were isolated by Ficoll-Paque density-gradient centrifugation, with at least 7 million obtained per sample. Total RNA, at least 6 micrograms per sample, was extracted from PBMCs with Trizol reagent. The percentages of naive CD45RAhigh/CD27high T cells were determined by flow cytometry on a PBMC aliquot from every donor. The library was prepared using 5' RACE. TCRdb names Illumina HiSeq 2500 as the instrument used. The second PCR ran for about 7 to 11 cycles and used a J-beta primer mix along with a sample-barcoded 5' primer. A template-switch 5' adaptor carrying 12 random nucleotides introduced a unique molecular identifier onto each TCR beta cDNA molecule. At least 2.5 million CDR3-containing paired-end reads were obtained from each sample. The Mint cDNA synthesis kit, primed by a TRBC-specific oligonucleotide, was used to synthesize first-strand cDNA from all RNA. After uracil-DNA glycosylase treatment, a first 18-cycle PCR used universal primers M1SS and BC2_uni_R on all cDNA. Processing in the source paper ran as follows. Each sample was normalized by randomly selecting 1 million high-quality reads, each carrying a distinct molecular identifier. Reads with shared molecular identifiers were discarded instead of being binned into consensus sequences. CDR3 identification, clonotype clustering and error correction used MiTCR with a Q25 quality threshold and the strictest error-elimination algorithm. Lower-bound total TCR beta diversity was estimated with a nonparametric unseen species model using Euler transformation. TCRdb reran the public reads through fastp at Q25 and MiXCR, keeping productive beta chains. Identical CDR3 proteins give one entry, which carries the most common genes and DNA. None of the V and J calls come from the authors' own analysis; TCRdb made them. This sample has just over 1 million distinct CDR3 sequences in its table, and around 45% of those were observed once. 15% to 20% of the sample rests with the top ten.

Here the chain combines TRBV7-6 and TRBJ2-5, with 7 bases in between that match TRBD1. This clonotype was sampled from a woman between 55 and 75 years old in good health. Sequencing was done on a sample of blood. In nucleotide form, the sequence is TGTGCCAGCAGCCCTCGACAGGGTATGACCCAGTACTTC. Its translation reads: CASSPRQGMTQYF.